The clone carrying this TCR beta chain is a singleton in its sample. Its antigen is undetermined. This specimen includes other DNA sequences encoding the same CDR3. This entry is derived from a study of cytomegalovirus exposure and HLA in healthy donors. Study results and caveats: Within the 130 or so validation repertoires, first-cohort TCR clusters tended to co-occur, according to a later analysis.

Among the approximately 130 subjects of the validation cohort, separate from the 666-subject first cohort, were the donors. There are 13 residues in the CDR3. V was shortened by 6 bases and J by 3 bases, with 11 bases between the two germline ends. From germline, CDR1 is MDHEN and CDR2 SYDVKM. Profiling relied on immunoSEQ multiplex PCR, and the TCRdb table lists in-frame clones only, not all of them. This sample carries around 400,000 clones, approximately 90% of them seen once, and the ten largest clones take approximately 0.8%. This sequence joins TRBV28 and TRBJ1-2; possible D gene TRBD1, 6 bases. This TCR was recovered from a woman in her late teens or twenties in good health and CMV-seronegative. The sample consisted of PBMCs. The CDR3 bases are TGTGCCAGCAGGCGGCAGGGGTACTATGGCTACACCTTC. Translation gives CASRRQGYYGYTF.